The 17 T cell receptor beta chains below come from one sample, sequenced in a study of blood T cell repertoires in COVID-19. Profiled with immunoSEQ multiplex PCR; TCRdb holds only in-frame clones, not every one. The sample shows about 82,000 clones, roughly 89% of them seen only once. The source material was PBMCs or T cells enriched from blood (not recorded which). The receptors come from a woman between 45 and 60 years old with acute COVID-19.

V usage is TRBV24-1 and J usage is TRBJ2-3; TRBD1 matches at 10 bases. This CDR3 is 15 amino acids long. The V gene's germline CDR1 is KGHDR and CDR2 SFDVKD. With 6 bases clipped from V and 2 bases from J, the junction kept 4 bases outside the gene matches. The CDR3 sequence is CATSPGQGPTDTQYF. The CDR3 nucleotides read TGTGCCACCAGTCCGGGACAGGGGCCCACAGATACGCAGTATTTT.

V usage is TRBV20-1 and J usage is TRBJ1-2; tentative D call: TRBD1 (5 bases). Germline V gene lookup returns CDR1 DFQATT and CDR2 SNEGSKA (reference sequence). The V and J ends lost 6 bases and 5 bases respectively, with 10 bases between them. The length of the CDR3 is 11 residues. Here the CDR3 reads CSADSPYGYTF. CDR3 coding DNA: TGCAGTGCCGACAGTCCTTATGGCTACACCTTC.

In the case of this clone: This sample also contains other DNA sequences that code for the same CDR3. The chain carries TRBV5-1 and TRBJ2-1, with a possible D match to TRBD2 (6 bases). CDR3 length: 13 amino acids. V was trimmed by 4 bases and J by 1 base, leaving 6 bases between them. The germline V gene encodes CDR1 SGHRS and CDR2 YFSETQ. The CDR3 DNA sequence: TGCGCCAGCAGCGGGGGGTCCTACAATGAGCAGTTCTTC. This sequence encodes CASSGGSYNEQFF.

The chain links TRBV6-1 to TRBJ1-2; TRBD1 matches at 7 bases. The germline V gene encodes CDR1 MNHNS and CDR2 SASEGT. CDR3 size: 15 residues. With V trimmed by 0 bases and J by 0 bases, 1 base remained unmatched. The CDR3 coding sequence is TGTGCCAGCAGTGAAGCACAGGGGCCTAACTATGGCTACACCTTC. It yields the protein CASSEAQGPNYGYTF.

CDR3 protein: CASSRTTGTKHQPQHF. The CDR3 region has the DNA TGTGCCAGCAGCAGGACTACAGGGACTAAGCATCAGCCCCAGCATTTT. The chain carries TRBV5-6 and TRBJ1-5; weak D call: TRBD1 (6 bases). The CDR3 is 16 amino acids. Trimming pared 4 bases from V and 5 bases from J, leaving 19 bases between. CDR1 and CDR2 (germline): SGHDT, YYEEEE. The entire variable domain, with the rest obtained from reference TRBV5-6 and TRBJ1-5, is as follows: DAGVTQSPTHLIKTRGQQVTLRCSPKSGHDTVSWYQQALGQGPQFIFQYYEEEERQRGNFPDRFSGHQFPNYSSELNVNALLLGDSALYLCASSRTTGTKHQPQHFGDGTRLSIL.

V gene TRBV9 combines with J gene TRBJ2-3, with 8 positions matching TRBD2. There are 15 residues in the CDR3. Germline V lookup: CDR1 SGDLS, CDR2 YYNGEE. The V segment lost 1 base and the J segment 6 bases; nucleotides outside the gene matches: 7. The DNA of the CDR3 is TGTGCCAGCAGCGTAAGGGCGGGAGGATCCGATACGCAGTATTTT. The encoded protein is CASSVRAGGSDTQYF.

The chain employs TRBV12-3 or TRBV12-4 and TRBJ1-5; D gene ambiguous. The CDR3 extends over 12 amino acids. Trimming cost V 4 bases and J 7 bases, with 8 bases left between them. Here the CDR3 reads CASSSGWQPQHF. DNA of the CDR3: TGTGCCAGCAGTTCGGGGTGGCAGCCCCAGCATTTT.

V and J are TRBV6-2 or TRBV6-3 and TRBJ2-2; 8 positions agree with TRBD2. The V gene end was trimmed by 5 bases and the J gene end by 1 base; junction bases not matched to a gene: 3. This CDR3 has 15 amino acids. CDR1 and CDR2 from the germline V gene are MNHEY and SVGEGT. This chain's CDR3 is CASSKGLGNTGELFF. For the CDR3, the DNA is TGTGCCAGCAGTAAGGGACTAGGGAACACCGGGGAGCTGTTTTTT.

CDR3 coding DNA: TGCGCCAGCAGCCAAGATCTACAGTTCCATCGGGGCTACACCTTC. Protein sequence: CASSQDLQFHRGYTF. V is TRBV4-3 and J is TRBJ1-2; D unresolved. This CDR3 contains 15 residues. V shed 0 bases and J shed 8 bases, with 16 bases lying between them. CDR1 is LGHNA, CDR2 YSLEER, per germline.

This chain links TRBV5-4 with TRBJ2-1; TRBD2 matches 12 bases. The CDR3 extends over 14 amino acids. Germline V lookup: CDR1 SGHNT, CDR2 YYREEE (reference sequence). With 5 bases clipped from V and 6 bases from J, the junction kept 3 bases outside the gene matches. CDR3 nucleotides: TGTGCCAGCAGGTCGACTAGCGGGGGCAATGAGCAGTTCTTC. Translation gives CASRSTSGGNEQFF.

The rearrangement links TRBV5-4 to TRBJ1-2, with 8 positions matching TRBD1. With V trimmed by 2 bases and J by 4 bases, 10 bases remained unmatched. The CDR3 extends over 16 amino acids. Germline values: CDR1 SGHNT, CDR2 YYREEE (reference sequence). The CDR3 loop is CASSLAPGGRAYGYTF. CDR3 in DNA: TGTGCCAGCAGCTTAGCGCCAGGGGGCCGGGCCTATGGCTACACCTTC.

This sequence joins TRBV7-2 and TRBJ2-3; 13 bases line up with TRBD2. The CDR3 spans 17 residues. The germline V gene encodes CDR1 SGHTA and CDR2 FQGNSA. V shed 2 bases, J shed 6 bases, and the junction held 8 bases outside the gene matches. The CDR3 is CASSLSLTSGRTDTQYF. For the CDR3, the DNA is TGTGCCAGCAGCTTATCGCTGACTAGCGGGAGGACCGATACGCAGTATTTT.

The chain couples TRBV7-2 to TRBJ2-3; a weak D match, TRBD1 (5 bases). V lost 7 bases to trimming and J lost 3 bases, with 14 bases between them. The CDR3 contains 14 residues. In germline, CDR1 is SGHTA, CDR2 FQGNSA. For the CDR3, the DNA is TGTGCCAGCACCGTCTACCAGGGAACAGATACGCAGTATTTT. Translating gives CASTVYQGTDTQYF.

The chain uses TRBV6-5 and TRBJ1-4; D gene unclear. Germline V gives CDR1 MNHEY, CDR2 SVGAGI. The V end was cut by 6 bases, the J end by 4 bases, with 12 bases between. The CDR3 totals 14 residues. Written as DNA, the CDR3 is TGTGCCAGCAGGCAAACAGTAAATAATGAAAAACTGTTTTTT. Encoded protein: CASRQTVNNEKLFF.

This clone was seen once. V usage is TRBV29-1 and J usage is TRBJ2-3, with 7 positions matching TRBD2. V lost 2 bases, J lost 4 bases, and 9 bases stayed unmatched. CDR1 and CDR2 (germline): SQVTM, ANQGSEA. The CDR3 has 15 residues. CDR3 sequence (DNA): TGCAGCGTTGAATGGGCAGCGGGAAGGTCAGATACGCAGTATTTT. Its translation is CSVEWAAGRSDTQYF.

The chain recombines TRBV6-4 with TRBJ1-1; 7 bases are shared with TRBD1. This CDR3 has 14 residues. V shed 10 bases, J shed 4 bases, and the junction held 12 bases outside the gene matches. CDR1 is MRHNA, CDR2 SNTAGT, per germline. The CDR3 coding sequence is TGTGCCACCCTCAGGAGGGGGCGAGGCACTGAAGCTTTCTTT. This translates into CATLRRGRGTEAFF.

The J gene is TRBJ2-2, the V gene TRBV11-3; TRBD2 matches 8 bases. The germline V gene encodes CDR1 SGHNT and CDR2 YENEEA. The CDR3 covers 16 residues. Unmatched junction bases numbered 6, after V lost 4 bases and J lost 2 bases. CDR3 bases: TGTGCCAGCAGCTCCGAACTAGCGGCTAACACCGGGGAGCTGTTTTTT. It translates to CASSSELAANTGELFF.